This TCR beta chain originates from a study of T cells in Graves' hyperthyroidism and ophthalmopathy. The investigators amplified TCR beta CDR3 regions from RNA transcripts. Using the HTBI primer set, a first-round RT-PCR was run on the TCR CDR3. TCRdb used MiXCR to reprocess the multiplex PCR reads, holding one entry per CDR3 protein. The sample lists some 600,000 distinct CDR3 sequences, approximately 14% occurring once. There are 12 residues in the CDR3. V lost 5 bases to trimming and J lost 6 bases, with 11 bases between them. Study outcomes and limitations: Ophthalmopathy, as predicted by the model, came a median roughly 6.5 months after the prediction. Ophthalmopathy cases were set apart from stable hyperthyroidism by a 13 V-J model. Most thyroid-expanded clonotypes above 0.001 were also found in blood.

This clonotype was observed at least ten times. Its antigen is undetermined. V is TRBV12-3 or TRBV12-4 and J is TRBJ2-7; D is unresolved. The sequenced sample consisted of blood. The clonotype originates from a woman in her twenties or thirties with Graves' hyperthyroidism that later progressed to Graves' ophthalmopathy. CDR3 region: CASSPLALEQYF. The CDR3, as DNA: TGTGCCAGCAGTCCCCTGGCGCTCGAGCAGTACTTC.